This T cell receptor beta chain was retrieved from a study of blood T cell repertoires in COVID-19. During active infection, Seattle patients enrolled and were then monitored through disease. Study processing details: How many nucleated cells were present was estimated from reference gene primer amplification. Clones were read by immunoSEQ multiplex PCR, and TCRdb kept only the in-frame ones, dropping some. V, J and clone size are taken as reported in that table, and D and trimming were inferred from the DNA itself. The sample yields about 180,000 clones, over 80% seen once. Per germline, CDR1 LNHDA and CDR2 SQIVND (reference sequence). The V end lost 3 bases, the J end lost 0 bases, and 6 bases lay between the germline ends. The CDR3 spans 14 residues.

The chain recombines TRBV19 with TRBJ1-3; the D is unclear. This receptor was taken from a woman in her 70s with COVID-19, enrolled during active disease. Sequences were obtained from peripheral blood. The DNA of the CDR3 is TGTGCCAGTAGTATCCGCAGCTCTGGAAACACCATATATTTT. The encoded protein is CASSIRSSGNTIYF. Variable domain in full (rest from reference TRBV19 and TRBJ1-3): DGGITQSPKYLFRKEGQNVTLSCEQNLNHDAMYWYRQDPGQGLRLIYYSQIVNDFQKGDIAEGYSVSREKKESFPLTVTSAQKNPTAFYLCASSIRSSGNTIYFGEGSWLTVV.